A selection of T cell receptor beta chains follows, all from one sample in a study of long-term antiretroviral therapy in people with HIV. TCRdb's table, derived via immunoSEQ multiplex PCR, lists solely in-frame clones and lacks some. The profile covers tens of thousands of clones, with about 80% appearing a single time and 7.9% taken by the ten largest. The material sequenced was unsorted PBMCs, taken 0.4 years before starting antiretroviral therapy. The receptors shown here come from a man aged 18 to 30 with HIV. CDR3s include the opening cysteine and the closing phenylalanine or tryptophan. D genes are given only for firm matches. For some rows the clone size is stated as once, few or many, or as a class when expanded; others skip it.

DNA | CDR3 | J | D | size | V
TGTGCCAGCAGCCCGGACACGAACACTGAAGCTTTCTTT | CASSPDTNTEAFF | TRBJ1-1 | NA | NA | TRBV7-9
TGTGCCAGCAGCTTGGGACTAGAGGGCGAGCAGTACTTC | CASSLGLEGEQYF | TRBJ2-7 | TRBD2 | NA | TRBV7-2
TGTGCCAGCAGCCCGCCTAGCGGAGACTCCTACAATGAGCAGTTCTTC | CASSPPSGDSYNEQFF | TRBJ2-1 | TRBD2 | NA | TRBV7-9
TGTGCCATCAGTGGAACAGTAGGTCAGCCCCAGCATTTT | CAISGTVGQPQHF | TRBJ1-5 | NA | NA | TRBV10-3
TGTGCCAGCAGTTCCCCTAATGAGCAGTTCTTC | CASSSPNEQFF | TRBJ2-1 | NA | NA | TRBV27
TGTGCCAGCAGTTTTGGGAACAGCCTCTCTGGAAACACCATATATTTT | CASSFGNSLSGNTIYF | TRBJ1-3 | NA | NA | TRBV28
TGTGCCAGCAGTGAACGAGACGGTGGGACTGAAGCTTTCTTT | CASSERDGGTEAFF | TRBJ1-1 | NA | NA | TRBV6-1
TGTGCCAGCAGAACCGGGACAGAGGTGTATGGCTACACCTTC | CASRTGTEVYGYTF | TRBJ1-2 | TRBD1 | NA | TRBV6-5
TGTGCCAGCAGCTTGTACACGGACAGTCTAGACGAGCAGTACTTC | CASSLYTDSLDEQYF | TRBJ2-7 | NA | NA | TRBV5-4
TGTGCCAGCAGTGAAGTAAGCGGGAGTGGTATTCATACGCAGTATTTT | CASSEVSGSGIHTQYF | TRBJ2-3 | TRBD2 | NA | TRBV28
TGTGCCAGCAGCTTAGTGTCGGGGCAAGGGGATACGCAGTATTTT | CASSLVSGQGDTQYF | TRBJ2-3 | NA | NA | TRBV7-2
TGCGCCAGCAGCTTGGCCCTCCAGAGCTACGAGCAGTACTTC | CASSLALQSYEQYF | TRBJ2-7 | NA | NA | TRBV5-1
TGTGCCAGCAGCCAACTTACAGGTTCCCCCACCGGGGAGCTGTTTTTT | CASSQLTGSPTGELFF | TRBJ2-2 | NA | NA | TRBV7-9
TGTGCCAGCAGCCAAGGACAGGGCCAGAGGAGCAATCAGCCCCAGCATTTT | CASSQGQGQRSNQPQHF | TRBJ1-5 | TRBD1 | NA | TRBV4-2
TGTGCCAGCAGCGTTTTCGGGCAACCGAACACTGAAGCTTTCTTT | CASSVFGQPNTEAFF | TRBJ1-1 | NA | once | TRBV9
TGTGCCAGCGGAACCAACAGGGTGAGCTCCTACAATGAGCAGTTCTTC | CASGTNRVSSYNEQFF | TRBJ2-1 | NA | NA | TRBV4-2
TGTGCCAGCAGTTTTACAGTAGTACGCTATGGCTACACCTTC | CASSFTVVRYGYTF | TRBJ1-2 | NA | NA | TRBV28
TGTGCCAGCTCACCACCGGGGGGAACTAGCACAGATACGCAGTATTTT | CASSPPGGTSTDTQYF | TRBJ2-3 | NA | NA | TRBV18
TGTGCCATCAGCCAACAGGCTACCGGCGCAGATACGCAGTATTTT | CAISQQATGADTQYF | TRBJ2-3 | NA | NA | TRBV10-3
TGTGCCAGCAGTGAAGGTCTGGATTCACCCCTCCACTTT | CASSEGLDSPLHF | TRBJ1-6 | NA | NA | TRBV6-1
TGTGCCAGCAGTGAAGCGGGGCGGGGGCACGAGGGAGGCTACACCTTC | CASSEAGRGHEGGYTF | TRBJ1-2 | NA | NA | TRBV2
TGTGCCAGCAGCTGGGTTACGGGGAATGAGCAGTTCTTC | CASSWVTGNEQFF | TRBJ2-1 | NA | NA | TRBV7-9
TGCAGCGCCCATGGGGGAAACAATGAGCAGTTCTTC | CSAHGGNNEQFF | TRBJ2-1 | NA | NA | TRBV29-1
TGTGCCAGCTTAAACACTGCTAACTATGGCTACACCTTC | CASLNTANYGYTF | TRBJ1-2 | NA | NA | TRBV18
TGTGCCAGTAGTATGATAGGATCCGCCTACGAGCAGTACTTC | CASSMIGSAYEQYF | TRBJ2-7 | NA | NA | TRBV19
TGCGCCAGCAGCCAAGTTTCAGCGGGAGCCTACGAGCAGTACTTC | CASSQVSAGAYEQYF | TRBJ2-7 | TRBD2 | NA | TRBV4-1
TGTGCCAGCAGTGAGAGGACGGTAGTCTTGAACACTGAAGCTTTCTTT | CASSERTVVLNTEAFF | TRBJ1-1 | NA | NA | TRBV6-1
TGTGCCAGCAGCCAAGAAGCGTTCGACAGGGCGGGGGAGCAGTTCTTC | CASSQEAFDRAGEQFF | TRBJ2-1 | NA | NA | TRBV14
TGTGCCAGCTCACCCGCTGGGGCAGGGTACGAGCAGTACTTC | CASSPAGAGYEQYF | TRBJ2-7 | NA | NA | TRBV18
TGTGCCAGCAGCCAGGTTTTTCCGGAGTCCTACGAGCAGTACTTC | CASSQVFPESYEQYF | TRBJ2-7 | NA | few | TRBV4-2
TGTGCCAGCAGTTTGGGCGGCAGCCACTACGAGCAGTACTTC | CASSLGGSHYEQYF | TRBJ2-7 | NA | medium-sized | TRBV28
TGTGCCGGAGTCCATGGCACCGGGGAGCTGTTTTTT | CAGVHGTGELFF | TRBJ2-2 | NA | few | TRBV30
TGTGCCTGGAATTGGGGGGGCCCCTACGAGCAGTACTTC | CAWNWGGPYEQYF | TRBJ2-7 | NA | NA | TRBV30
TGTGCCAGCAGCGTAGACCACTCTGGAAACACCATATATTTT | CASSVDHSGNTIYF | TRBJ1-3 | NA | NA | TRBV9
TGTGCCATCAGTGAACGGGGAGCGGATCAGCCCCAGCATTTT | CAISERGADQPQHF | TRBJ1-5 | NA | NA | TRBV10-3
TGTGCCATAGGACTAGCGGGAGACTACGAGCAGTACTTC | CAIGLAGDYEQYF | TRBJ2-7 | TRBD2 | NA | TRBV2
TGTGCCAGCAGCTTGGAACTAGCGGGTCGCAATGAGCAGTTCTTC | CASSLELAGRNEQFF | TRBJ2-1 | TRBD2 | once | TRBV5-4
TGTGCCACCAGCAGTGAAGGGGAAGGAAACACCATATATTTT | CATSSEGEGNTIYF | TRBJ1-3 | NA | NA | TRBV15
TGTGCCAGCTCACCGGGAGGGTTCGACGAGCAGTACTTC | CASSPGGFDEQYF | TRBJ2-7 | TRBD2 | NA | TRBV18
TGTGCCAGCGCGGGAGGAGGATTTGAGCAGTTCTTC | CASAGGGFEQFF | TRBJ2-1 | TRBD2 | NA | TRBV14
TGTGCCAGTAGCCCGGGACTAGCGGGGGGGCGCTCCTACAATGAGCAGTTCTTC | CASSPGLAGGRSYNEQFF | TRBJ2-1 | TRBD2 | NA | TRBV19
TGTGCCAGCAGTTACCCCGGAAGGGGGGACACCTTC | CASSYPGRGDTF | TRBJ1-2 | NA | NA | TRBV6-5
TGTGCCAGCAGCCCCCTCGAGGGTTTTGGCAATCAGCCCCAGCATTTT | CASSPLEGFGNQPQHF | TRBJ1-5 | NA | few | TRBV7-9
TGTGCCATCAAACCGGGACTAGCGCAGTACGAGCAGTACTTC | CAIKPGLAQYEQYF | TRBJ2-7 | TRBD2 | NA | TRBV10-3
TGTGCCAGCAGCCCGGGACAGAGCTACAATGAGCAGTTCTTC | CASSPGQSYNEQFF | TRBJ2-1 | TRBD1 | once | TRBV7-3
TGCAGCGTCGGAGATATAACCTTCATCTCCTACAATGAGCAGTTCTTC | CSVGDITFISYNEQFF | TRBJ2-1 | NA | NA | TRBV29-1
TGTGCCAGCAGGGGATGGACAGGGAGGGACAATGAGCAGTTCTTC | CASRGWTGRDNEQFF | TRBJ2-1 | NA | few | TRBV5-4
TGTGCCAGCAGCCCCCTGGGGACTAGCGGGAGGGTTTCTGGGGCCAACGTCCTGACTTTC | CASSPLGTSGRVSGANVLTF | TRBJ2-6 | TRBD2 | once | TRBV7-3
TGTGCCAGCTCCCCTTGGGTAGACACTGAAGCTTTCTTT | CASSPWVDTEAFF | TRBJ1-1 | NA | few | TRBV18
TGTGCCAGCAGCGGAGGGAGTAAAGAGACCCAGTACTTC | CASSGGSKETQYF | TRBJ2-5 | NA | once | TRBV6-5
TGTGCCAGCAGCAGTTTGAGCTCGGGCACCAACTATGGCTACACCTTC | CASSSLSSGTNYGYTF | TRBJ1-2 | NA | NA | TRBV27
TGCGCCAGCAGCCAAGGGTCTAGCGGGAGAAATGAGCAGTTCTTC | CASSQGSSGRNEQFF | TRBJ2-1 | TRBD2 | NA | TRBV4-3
TGTGCCAGCAGCCAAGTTGAGGTCGGGAGGTCAGAAAAATATGGCTACACCTTC | CASSQVEVGRSEKYGYTF | TRBJ1-2 | NA | NA | TRBV14